This TCR beta chain was profiled in a study of shared clonotypes between healthy human individuals. This clone was picked up one time. Germline CDR1 MNHEY, CDR2 SMNVEV (reference sequence). Unmatched junction bases numbered 16, after V lost 2 bases and J lost 2 bases. The CDR3 consists of 22 residues. Here immunoSEQ multiplex PCR was the method, and the copy in TCRdb shows in-frame clones only, minus some. The sample holds approximately 530,000 clones, 90% to 96% seen once. J is TRBJ2-2 and V is TRBV27; 14 bases fit TRBD2. This clonotype originated in a woman aged 25 to 39 in good health. Material: naive CD4+ T cells sorted from blood. The subset here: CD45RA+ positively selected. CDR3 residues: CASSLGTSGGLVATLNTGELFF. The CDR3 nucleotides read TGTGCCAGCAGTTTAGGGACTAGCGGGGGACTTGTTGCCACGCTAAACACCGGGGAGCTGTTTTTT.